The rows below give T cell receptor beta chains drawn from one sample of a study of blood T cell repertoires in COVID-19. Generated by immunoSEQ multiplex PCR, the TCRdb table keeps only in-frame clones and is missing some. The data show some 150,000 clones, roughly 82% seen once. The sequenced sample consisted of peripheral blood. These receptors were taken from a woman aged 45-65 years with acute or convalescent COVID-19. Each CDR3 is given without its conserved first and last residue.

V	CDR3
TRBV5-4	ASSLAGQGANEQY
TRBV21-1	ASRGEGQASYDLYNEQF
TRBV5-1	ASSLGTSHEQY
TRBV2	ASSKTGWNGYT
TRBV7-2	ASSSTMTSGTLNEQF
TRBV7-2	ASSLVHTQAGNEQF
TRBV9	ASSALQGSGKAF
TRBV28	ASVPGGSYNEQF
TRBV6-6	ASSYTTNSYEQY
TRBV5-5	ASSSGLSYNSPLH
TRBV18	ASSPLGASGTSTGELF
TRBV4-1	ASSQTGTGNEKLF
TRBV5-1	ASRHKDRGDYGYT
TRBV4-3	ASSQEMGTGVYEQY
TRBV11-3	ASSKGYEQF
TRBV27	ASSLGGSIKTGELF
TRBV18	ASSPRQTSGNEQF
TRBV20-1	SASGGRHTGELF
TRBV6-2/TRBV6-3	ASSYRQGLNTGELF
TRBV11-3	ASSFRPGRTGELF
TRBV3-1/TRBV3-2	ASSQVQGRQSTHLNYEQY
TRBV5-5	ASSLGDSRREQY
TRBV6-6	ASIDRNQETQY
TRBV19	ASTKTGNQPQH
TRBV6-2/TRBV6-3	ASSPGRTSGVGNEQF
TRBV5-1	ASSLEDWGYEQY
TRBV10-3	AITSTGGRYGYT
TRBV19	ASSTQGAATSAGELF
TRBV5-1	ASSPRQDEETQY
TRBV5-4	ASSFGLAGAGAKNIQY
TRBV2	ASSDTGGGQPQH
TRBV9	ASSTRDSYNSPLH
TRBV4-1	ASSQDPSGGGYEQY
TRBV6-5	ASSYSQMNTEAF
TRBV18	ASSPKQAGELF
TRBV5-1	ASSSTTSGAYEQY
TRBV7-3	ASSLTNGGLHEQY
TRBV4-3	ASSQDPGANYGYT
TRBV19	ASSIGLRGGREQF
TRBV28	ASNPYMGQGYYGYT
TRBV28	ASSDSRTGIADTQY
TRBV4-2	ASSQDWTGGQETQY
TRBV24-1	ATSDFMSDTQY
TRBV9	ASSVGITGQETQY
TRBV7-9	ASSFYMGEANTEAF